This T cell receptor (beta chain) came from a study of blood T cells in healthy people across ages. Through a sample-barcoded 5' primer and a J-beta primer mix, a second PCR was run for about 7 to 12 cycles. TCRdb ran MiXCR on the 5' RACE reads and lists one entry per CDR3 protein. The repertoire holds 1.8 million or so distinct CDR3 sequences, with about two fifths as singletons. Germline values: CDR1 LGHNA, CDR2 YSLEER. The CDR3 loop spans 15 amino acids. Between the trimmed V and J ends, which lost 3 bases and 3 bases, there was a span of 12 bases. All donors came from Russia, were Caucasian and healthy, and spanned ages roughly 6 to 100.

The sequenced sample consisted of blood. The chain links TRBV4-3 to TRBJ2-1; possibly TRBD1 for D (5 bases). The receptor was isolated from a human donor in good health. The CDR3 nucleotides are TGCGCCAGCAGCCAGTTAGGGGCGAACTACAATGAGCAGTTCTTC. This encodes CASSQLGANYNEQFF.